A single sample is the source of the 29 T cell receptor beta chains below, sequenced in a study of B cell selection in AIRE deficiency. The sorted conventional CD4 T cells were gated as CD4+CD127+. TCRdb keeps only in-frame clones here, not all; method: immunoSEQ multiplex PCR. This sample has approximately 19,000 clones, with more than 95% found just once. The sample comprised conventional CD4+ T cells sorted from PBMCs. Every receptor here comes from a human donor with AIRE deficiency.

This chain uses TRBV5-1 with TRBJ1-4, with TRBD1 as a possible D gene (6 bases). Germline V CDR1 and CDR2: SGHRS, YFSETQ. Deletions cut 1 base from V and 8 bases from J, with 12 bases between. The CDR3 consists of 14 residues. CDR3 sequence (DNA): TGCGCCAGCAGCTTGCGAGGGGGTGAGGAAAAACTGTTTTTT. It yields the protein CASSLRGGEEKLFF.

This clone was detected only once. The chain uses TRBV30 and TRBJ1-1; D uncertain. The V gene lost 8 bases and the J gene lost 0 bases, with 10 bases spanning the gap. Germline-derived CDR1 and CDR2 are GTSNPN and SVGIG (reference sequence). This CDR3 contains 12 residues. The CDR3 sequence is CAHGRLNTEAFF. The CDR3 coding sequence is TGTGCCCATGGACGGCTGAACACTGAAGCTTTCTTT.

The chain combines TRBV5-4 with TRBJ2-3; D unclear. CDR1 SGHNT and CDR2 YYREEE come from the germline V gene (reference sequence). The length of the CDR3 is 12 residues. The V gene lost 4 bases and the J gene lost 9 bases, with 12 bases spanning the gap. As DNA, the CDR3 is TGTGCCAGCAGCCCCCCCCTTGGGACGCAGTATTTT. Protein sequence: CASSPPLGTQYF.

This chain uses TRBV7-3 with TRBJ2-5; 7 bases are shared with TRBD2. The ends lost 5 bases at V and 4 bases at J; junction bases unmatched: 4. The CDR3 spans 13 residues. Looked up from germline, CDR1 is SGHTA and CDR2 is FQGTGA. In nucleotides, the CDR3 is TGTGCCAGCAGCCCGGGGACTACAGAGACCCAGTACTTC. Its translation is CASSPGTTETQYF.

This chain joins TRBV19 and TRBJ2-5; no clear D. V was pared by 8 bases and J by 0 bases, with 10 bases between. Germline V gene sequence: CDR1 LNHDA, CDR2 SQIVND (reference sequence). The CDR3 loop spans 13 amino acids. CDR3 coding DNA: TGTGCCAGTGGCCCCTACTACCAAGAGACCCAGTACTTC. Amino acid sequence: CASGPYYQETQYF.

The rearrangement uses TRBV7-2 and TRBJ2-5; D is unresolved. From germline, CDR1 is SGHTA and CDR2 FQGNSA. Trimming left V 5 bases short and J 3 bases short, with 4 bases between. CDR3 length: 11 residues. The CDR3 region has the DNA TGTGCCAGCAGCCAGAAAGAGACCCAGTACTTC. It is translated as CASSQKETQYF.

The J gene is TRBJ2-2, the V gene TRBV5-1, with D unclear. Trimming took 4 bases from V and 4 from J, leaving 8 bases between them. The CDR3 length is 13 residues. The germline V gene encodes CDR1 SGHRS and CDR2 YFSETQ. CDR3 sequence (DNA): TGCGCCAGCAGCCCCGTCTCCACCGGGGAGCTGTTTTTT. Amino acid sequence: CASSPVSTGELFF.

The rearrangement links TRBV27 to TRBJ1-2; D remains unclear. Germline V gives CDR1 MNHEY, CDR2 SMNVEV (reference sequence). The V gene lost 3 bases and the J gene lost 0 bases, with 20 bases spanning the gap. This CDR3 contains 18 residues. Here the CDR3 reads CASSFAPRSRLANYGYTF. CDR3 DNA sequence: TGTGCCAGCAGTTTTGCCCCCCGATCGCGGTTAGCTAACTATGGCTACACCTTC.

The rearrangement uses TRBV7-9 and TRBJ2-1, with 9 bases lining up with TRBD2. CDR3 length equals 14 residues. In germline, CDR1 is SEHNR, CDR2 FQNEAQ (reference sequence). Unmatched junction bases numbered 7, after V lost 10 bases and J lost 3 bases. This chain's CDR3 is CANRRLADYNEQFF. The CDR3 nucleotides are TGTGCCAACAGAAGACTAGCGGACTACAATGAGCAGTTCTTC.

This clone was recorded once. This chain uses TRBV5-4 with TRBJ2-2; no firm D call. Deletions cut 4 bases from V and 8 bases from J, with 18 bases between. Germline V gives CDR1 SGHNT, CDR2 YYREEE (reference sequence). The CDR3 length is 15 residues. In DNA form, the CDR3 reads TGTGCCAGCAGCCCCACGTCCGCGCTCGTAGGGGAGCTGTTTTTT. Translating gives CASSPTSALVGELFF.

This clone has only one observation. The rearrangement uses TRBV4-1 and TRBJ2-5; maybe TRBD1 (7 bases). CDR1 and CDR2 from the germline V gene are MGHRA and YSYEKL. CDR3 length: 16 amino acids. With 0 bases removed from V and 5 bases from J, the gap between germline ends came to 16 bases. The CDR3 DNA reads TGCGCCAGCAGCCAAGATGGAGGAGGGGGCTGGGAGACCCAGTACTTC. Translating it yields CASSQDGGGGWETQYF.

The chain couples TRBV9 to TRBJ2-5; 8 nucleotides match TRBD2. This CDR3 contains 15 residues. Germline CDR1 reads SGDLS; CDR2 reads YYNGEE. J lost 4 bases, V lost 0 bases, and 5 bases had no gene match. The CDR3 nucleotides read TGTGCCAGCAGCGTAGCGGGAGGGCGTTTAGAGACCCAGTACTTC. Encoded protein: CASSVAGGRLETQYF. Full variable domain (missing parts from reference TRBV9 and TRBJ2-5): DSGVTQTPKHLITATGQRVTLRCSPRSGDLSVYWYQQSLDQGLQFLIQYYNGEERAKGNILERFSAQQFPDLHSELNLSSLELGDSALYFCASSVAGGRLETQYFGPGTRLLVL.

The chain joins TRBV28 to TRBJ1-1; D is possibly TRBD1 (6 bases). The CDR3 is 12 residues long. From germline, CDR1 is MDHEN and CDR2 SYDVKM. V was cut by 6 bases and J by 2 bases, with 7 bases left in between. This CDR3 is CASRQGNTEAFF. CDR3 nucleotide sequence: TGTGCCAGCAGACAGGGAAACACTGAAGCTTTCTTT.

This chain connects TRBV28 to TRBJ2-1, with 11 bases identical to TRBD2. This CDR3 region has 13 residues. V lost 7 bases and J lost 7; bases outside the gene matches: 3. Germline assignment: CDR1 MDHEN and CDR2 SYDVKM. CDR3 bases: TGTGCCAGCACTAGCGGGGGGTGGAATGAGCAGTTCTTC. Translated: CASTSGGWNEQFF.

This clone showed up just a few times. The chain uses TRBV4-3 and TRBJ2-5; 10 nucleotides match TRBD2. The length of the CDR3 is 14 residues. V was pared by 4 bases and J by 5 bases, with 4 bases of the junction left unmatched. In germline, CDR1 is LGHNA, CDR2 YSLEER. CDR3 sequence: CASSRTSGHETQYF. DNA for the CDR3: TGCGCCAGCAGCCGGACTAGCGGCCACGAGACCCAGTACTTC.

The gene calls are TRBV7-6 and TRBJ2-5; TRBD2 matches at 7 bases. There are 15 residues in the CDR3. CDR1 is SGHVS, CDR2 FNYEAQ, per germline. V shed 3 bases and J 1 base; nucleotides not matched to a gene: 5. The CDR3 reads CASSFAPSGQETQYF. CDR3 DNA sequence: TGTGCCAGCAGCTTCGCTCCTAGCGGCCAAGAGACCCAGTACTTC.

This sequence joins TRBV27 and TRBJ1-5, with unresolved D. The CDR3 sequence is 13 residues long. Germline V gene sequence: CDR1 MNHEY, CDR2 SMNVEV (reference sequence). The germline V and J ends were trimmed by 3 bases and 5 bases, with 8 bases remaining between them. The CDR3 is CASSLEGYQPQHF. The CDR3 DNA reads as TGTGCCAGCAGTTTGGAGGGATATCAGCCCCAGCATTTT.

The genes are TRBV4-3 and TRBJ1-3; unclear D gene. The V end lost 0 bases, the J end lost 3 bases, and 18 bases lay between the germline ends. Germline lookup yields CDR1 LGHNA and CDR2 YSLEER. The CDR3 is made up of 18 amino acids. CDR3 nucleotides: TGCGCCAGCAGCCAAGACCCGATATATGGCATCTTTGGAAACACCATATATTTT. Its translation: CASSQDPIYGIFGNTIYF.

V and J are TRBV2 and TRBJ2-3; TRBD1 is a possible D gene (6 bases). Germline assignment: CDR1 SNHLY and CDR2 FYNNEI. This CDR3 has 13 amino acids. The V gene lost 4 bases and the J gene lost 3 bases, with 8 bases spanning the gap. The DNA for the CDR3 is TGTGCCAGCAGTGGGGGGCGGACAGATACGCAGTATTTT. This codes for CASSGGRTDTQYF.

The rearrangement uses TRBV7-9 and TRBJ2-7; D not certain. CDR1 and CDR2 (germline): SEHNR, FQNEAQ (reference sequence). The CDR3 has 14 residues. Trimming removed 5 bases at V and 5 bases at J, with 16 bases between. CDR3 DNA: TGTGCCAGCAGCGCTCCAAGGGCCCTGGACGAGCAGTACTTC. This translates into CASSAPRALDEQYF.

The rearrangement links TRBV7-3 to TRBJ2-2, with 11 positions matching TRBD2. Germline trimming cut 0 bases from V and 0 bases from J; bases unmatched to any gene: 3. This CDR3 is built from 18 residues. Germline-derived CDR1 and CDR2 are SGHTA and FQGTGA. CDR3: CASSLTGLADANTGELFF. CDR3 in DNA: TGTGCCAGCAGCTTAACGGGACTAGCGGACGCGAACACCGGGGAGCTGTTTTTT.

V usage is TRBV20-1 and J usage is TRBJ1-1; D is undetermined. The germline CDR1 and CDR2 sequences are DFQATT and SNEGSKA (reference sequence). There are 10 residues in the CDR3. V shed 3 bases and J shed 6 bases, with 5 bases lying between them. CDR3 region: CSARYAEAFF. The CDR3 DNA sequence: TGCAGTGCTAGGTACGCTGAAGCTTTCTTT.

The chain carries TRBV5-1 and TRBJ2-5, with TRBD2 matching 8 bases. The V gene's germline CDR1 is SGHRS and CDR2 YFSETQ. V was pared by 6 bases and J by 4 bases, with 8 bases of the junction left unmatched. The length of the CDR3 is 14 residues. CDR3 sequence: CASKGLGGLETQYF. CDR3 nucleotides: TGCGCCAGCAAGGGACTAGGGGGTTTAGAGACCCAGTACTTC.

The rearrangement uses TRBV9 and TRBJ1-2; tentative D call: TRBD1 (5 bases). The CDR3 is 14 amino acids. V lost 4 bases and J 0 bases, leaving 10 bases between the germline ends. CDR1 and CDR2 from the germline V gene are SGDLS and YYNGEE. The CDR3 spells CASSTQGANYGYTF. The CDR3 nucleotides read TGTGCCAGCAGCACCCAGGGAGCTAACTATGGCTACACCTTC.

The chain links TRBV7-3 to TRBJ2-5; no clear D gene. With 1 base removed from V and 5 bases from J, the gap between germline ends came to 11 bases. This CDR3 has 14 amino acids. Per the germline V gene, CDR1 is SGHTA and CDR2 is FQGTGA. Here the CDR3 reads CASSLNGRRETQYF. The CDR3 DNA sequence: TGTGCCAGCAGCTTAAACGGGCGTCGCGAGACCCAGTACTTC.

The J gene is TRBJ1-2, the V gene TRBV7-2, with D hard to call. Germline-derived CDR1 and CDR2 are SGHTA and FQGNSA. Trimming shortened V by 1 base and J by 4 bases, and 10 bases separated the two germline ends. The CDR3 runs to 14 residues. The CDR3 DNA reads as TGTGCCAGCAGCTTAGTTAGGCAGATCTATGGCTACACCTTC. Protein product: CASSLVRQIYGYTF.

The chain combines TRBV6-5 with TRBJ2-2, with D perhaps given as TRBD1 or TRBD2 (6 bases each). Looked up from germline, CDR1 is MNHEY and CDR2 is SVGAGI. The CDR3 length is 13 residues. V gave up 7 bases and J gave up 13 bases, with 19 bases separating them. CDR3 sequence reads: CASTTGALGGLFF. The CDR3 DNA follows: TGTGCCAGCACCACGGGGGCACTGGGAGGGCTGTTTTTT.

V is TRBV9 and J is TRBJ1-1; D not certain. Trimming took off 2 bases at V and 0 bases at J, with 14 bases between the two ends. Germline loops: CDR1 SGDLS, CDR2 YYNGEE. This CDR3 is 16 amino acids long. The CDR3 here is CASSVGSPIVNTEAFF. The CDR3 DNA reads as TGTGCCAGCAGCGTCGGTAGTCCAATCGTGAACACTGAAGCTTTCTTT.

This chain links TRBV4-2 with TRBJ1-2, with D possibly being TRBD1 (6 bases). The CDR3 is made up of 17 amino acids. Germline lookup yields CDR1 LGHNA and CDR2 YNFKEQ. The V end was cut by 2 bases, the J end by 5 bases, with 21 bases between. For the CDR3, the DNA is TGTGCCAGCAGCCAACTGGTATCTGGACAGCCAGTTTATGGCTACACCTTC. Protein product: CASSQLVSGQPVYGYTF.